The 28 T cell receptor beta chains below all came from one sample that was sequenced in a study of T-cell reconstitution after alpha-beta-depleted transplantation in children. Unique molecular identifiers were used in preparing the TCRbeta library. TCRdb independently ran MiXCR on the PCR reads; one entry per CDR3 protein. The sample has about 980,000 distinct CDR3 sequences, under 30% seen once; the top ten hold roughly 30%. The source was PBMCs, mostly from graft donor cells, collected 360 days after TCRalphabeta/CD19-depleted stem cell transplant. The receptors derive from a boy younger than two who had a stem cell transplant for SCID, so the T cells may come from the graft donor.

This clonotype was counted between two and nine times. The chain uses TRBV28 and TRBJ2-7; TRBD1 matches 9 bases. The ends lost 5 bases at V and 4 bases at J; junction bases unmatched: 3. The germline V gene has CDR1 MDHEN and CDR2 SYDVKM. The CDR3 is 13 residues long. This CDR3 is CASSTQGAYEQYF. The CDR3, as DNA: TGTGCCAGCAGTACACAGGGGGCATACGAGCAGTACTTC.

The chain joins TRBV5-1 to TRBJ2-3; D unclear. The length of the CDR3 is 14 residues. V was pared by 0 bases and J by 4 bases, with 9 bases between. Germline values: CDR1 SGHRS, CDR2 YFSETQ. CDR3 sequence reads: CASSLAARADTQYF. The CDR3 nucleotides are TGCGCCAGCAGCTTGGCCGCAAGAGCAGATACGCAGTATTTT. Looking up the rest from reference TRBV5-1 and TRBJ2-3 gives the full variable domain: KAGVTQTPRYLIKTRGQQVTLSCSPISGHRSVSWYQQTPGQGLQFLFEYFSETQRNKGNFPGRFSGRQFSNSRSEMNVSTLELGDSALYLCASSLAARADTQYFGPGTRLTVL.

This clonotype was counted only a few times. V and J are TRBV3-1 and TRBJ1-3, with a possible D match to TRBD1 (5 bases). V was clipped by 0 bases and J by 0 bases, with 12 bases between them. The CDR3 runs 17 residues. The germline V gene has CDR1 LGHDT and CDR2 YNNKEL (reference sequence). CDR3 amino acids: CASSQDSRGLSGNTIYF. CDR3 bases: TGTGCCAGCAGCCAAGATTCGCGGGGCCTCTCTGGAAACACCATATATTTT.

This chain connects TRBV6-1 to TRBJ2-2, with TRBD1 as a possible D gene (6 bases). This CDR3 region has 15 residues. Trimming took off 7 bases at V and 1 base at J, with 13 bases between the two ends. Germline assignment: CDR1 MNHNS and CDR2 SASEGT. The CDR3 loop is CASTRSRGNTGELFF. As DNA, the CDR3 is TGTGCCAGCACTAGAAGCAGGGGGAACACCGGGGAGCTGTTTTTT.

The chain recombines TRBV15 with TRBJ2-1; D unresolved. The V end lost 1 base, the J end lost 6 bases, and 1 base lay between the germline ends. This CDR3 is 11 amino acids long. Germline assignment: CDR1 LNHNV and CDR2 YYDKDF (reference sequence). The CDR3 here is CATSRGNEQFF. CDR3 in DNA: TGTGCCACCAGCAGAGGCAATGAGCAGTTCTTC.

V is TRBV27 and J is TRBJ1-5; D gene ambiguous. This CDR3 is built from 13 residues. Trimming removed 2 bases from V and 8 bases from J, with 10 bases in between. The germline V gene has CDR1 MNHEY and CDR2 SMNVEV (reference sequence). The CDR3 reads CASSLVSGEPQHF. DNA of the CDR3: TGTGCCAGCAGTTTAGTATCAGGTGAGCCCCAGCATTTT.

This chain connects TRBV6-2 or TRBV6-3 to TRBJ1-1; the D is unclear. The CDR3 is 16 residues long. V was shortened by 2 bases and J by 1 base, with 14 bases between the two germline ends. Germline V gene data show CDR1 as MNHEY and CDR2 as SVGEGT. Written as DNA, the CDR3 is TGTGCCAGCAGTTACGGGCCGGTCGGACGGAACACTGAAGCTTTCTTT. It yields the protein CASSYGPVGRNTEAFF.

The table lists this clonotype with a few counts. The chain joins TRBV5-1 to TRBJ2-2; no firm D call. The CDR3 covers 15 residues. V was shortened by 0 bases and J by 6 bases, with 12 bases between the two germline ends. From germline, CDR1 is SGHRS and CDR2 YFSETQ. The CDR3 reads CASSLEIAAAGELFF. CDR3 DNA: TGCGCCAGCAGCTTGGAAATTGCGGCCGCCGGGGAGCTGTTTTTT. The full variable domain, with the rest looked up from reference TRBV5-1 and TRBJ2-2, is KAGVTQTPRYLIKTRGQQVTLSCSPISGHRSVSWYQQTPGQGLQFLFEYFSETQRNKGNFPGRFSGRQFSNSRSEMNVSTLELGDSALYLCASSLEIAAAGELFFGEGSRLTVL.

The V call is TRBV24-1, the J call TRBJ2-1, with D uncertain. Germline V gives CDR1 KGHDR, CDR2 SFDVKD. The CDR3 spans 12 residues. Trimming took off 4 bases at V and 5 bases at J, with 5 bases between the two ends. Here the CDR3 DNA reads TGTGCCACCAGTGACCCCGACAATGAGCAGTTCTTC. Protein: CATSDPDNEQFF.

The chain couples TRBV24-1 to TRBJ2-1; D is undetermined. Germline-derived CDR1 and CDR2 are KGHDR and SFDVKD. The V end was cut by 5 bases, the J end by 2 bases, with 12 bases between. CDR3 length: 15 residues. The CDR3 region has the DNA TGTGCCACCAGTGCAGACACCTTCCCCTACAATGAGCAGTTCTTC. Amino acids: CATSADTFPYNEQFF.

This clonotype was observed a few times. The chain uses TRBV29-1 and TRBJ2-3; D unclear. Germline CDR1 reads SQVTM; CDR2 reads ANQGSEA. The CDR3 is 13 residues long. Trimming stripped 4 bases from V and 0 bases from J, with 8 bases between. CDR3 nucleotide sequence: TGCAGCGTTGGGCCGAGCAGCACAGATACGCAGTATTTT. Amino acid sequence: CSVGPSSTDTQYF.

A few counts support this clonotype. V and J are TRBV20-1 and TRBJ2-7, with a tentative D call TRBD2 (5 bases). Trimming stripped 3 bases from V and 0 bases from J, with 15 bases between. The germline gives CDR1 DFQATT, CDR2 SNEGSKA (reference sequence). This CDR3 is built from 15 residues. The CDR3 bases are TGCAGTGCTAGTTCCGGCCCGGCGGGCTCCTACGAGCAGTACTTC. Amino acid sequence: CSASSGPAGSYEQYF.

This chain uses TRBV12-3 or TRBV12-4 with TRBJ2-6; the D is unclear. The CDR3 extends over 12 amino acids. V lost 6 bases and J 5 bases, leaving 5 bases between the germline ends. Here the CDR3 DNA reads TGTGCCAGCAGCCGCTGGGCCAACGTCCTGACTTTC. It yields the protein CASSRWANVLTF.

This clonotype was seen many times. This sequence joins TRBV20-1 and TRBJ2-5; 9 bases are shared with TRBD2. Unmatched junction bases numbered 15, after V lost 3 bases and J lost 13 bases. CDR1 and CDR2 from the germline V gene are DFQATT and SNEGSKA (reference sequence). CDR3 length: 14 amino acids. DNA of the CDR3: TGCAGTGCTAGTCCCCTCCAGCTAGCGGGGTCCCGGTACTTC. This gives the protein CSASPLQLAGSRYF.

This rearrangement joins TRBV20-1 to TRBJ1-5, with a weak D call TRBD1 (5 bases). From germline, CDR1 is DFQATT and CDR2 SNEGSKA (reference sequence). Trimming removed 3 bases from V and 3 bases from J, with 9 bases in between. The length of the CDR3 is 13 residues. The CDR3 is CSASRGPNQPQHF. CDR3 sequence (DNA): TGCAGTGCTAGTCGGGGACCCAATCAGCCCCAGCATTTT.

This clonotype was recorded only once. This chain links TRBV5-1 with TRBJ1-2; 9 nucleotides line up with TRBD1. The germline V gene encodes CDR1 SGHRS and CDR2 YFSETQ. V shed 4 bases, J shed 2 bases, and the junction held 15 bases outside the gene matches. This CDR3 is 18 amino acids long. DNA of the CDR3: TGCGCCAGCAGCCTAGGCGCCTCAACAGGGGGCGGCAACTATGGCTACACCTTC. This gives the protein CASSLGASTGGGNYGYTF.

This sequence joins TRBV4-1 and TRBJ2-3, with D possibly called TRBD1 or TRBD2 (6 bases each). CDR1 and CDR2 (germline): MGHRA, YSYEKL. V gave up 0 bases and J gave up 2 bases, with 18 bases separating them. The length of the CDR3 is 18 residues. The CDR3 bases are TGCGCCAGCAGCCAAGATTTCGGAGGGGGGTCCCTCACAGATACGCAGTATTTT. The encoded protein is CASSQDFGGGSLTDTQYF.

The J gene is TRBJ2-1, the V gene TRBV20-1; 9 nucleotides agree with TRBD2. This CDR3 has 13 amino acids. The germline CDR1 and CDR2 sequences are DFQATT and SNEGSKA (reference sequence). V shed 2 bases, J shed 10 bases, and the junction held 6 bases outside the gene matches. As DNA, the CDR3 is TGCAGTGCTAGATCCCTAGCGGGGAGGGAGCAGTTCTTC. Protein: CSARSLAGREQFF.

The chain links TRBV20-1 to TRBJ2-1; D perhaps matches TRBD1 (6 bases). The V end was cut by 3 bases, the J end by 0 bases, with 12 bases between. Germline V gene lookup returns CDR1 DFQATT and CDR2 SNEGSKA (reference sequence). The CDR3 consists of 15 residues. The CDR3, as DNA: TGCAGTGCTAGTACACAGGGCAACTCCTACAATGAGCAGTTCTTC. The encoded protein is CSASTQGNSYNEQFF.

V usage is TRBV4-3 and J usage is TRBJ1-1; D is ambiguous. Trimming left V 0 bases short and J 10 bases short, with 12 bases between. Per germline, CDR1 LGHNA and CDR2 YSLEER. CDR3 length equals 13 residues. The CDR3 nucleotides are TGCGCCAGCAGCCAAGACCTAGGCCTAGGAGCTTTCTTT. Amino acid sequence: CASSQDLGLGAFF.

This chain connects TRBV5-1 to TRBJ1-1, with D possibly matching TRBD1 (5 bases). Germline-derived CDR1 and CDR2 are SGHRS and YFSETQ. V lost 0 bases to trimming and J lost 2 bases, with 11 bases between them. The length of the CDR3 is 15 residues. The CDR3 nucleotides are TGCGCCAGCAGCTTGGGGTACAGGCCTAACACTGAAGCTTTCTTT. Its translation is CASSLGYRPNTEAFF.

This clonotype occurred a few times. This chain links TRBV2 with TRBJ2-5; 9 bases line up with TRBD2. Per germline, CDR1 SNHLY and CDR2 FYNNEI. The junction had 5 bases not matched to a gene; V was cut back by 8 bases and J by 4 bases. The CDR3 is 13 amino acids. The CDR3 coding sequence is TGTGCCAGCGTAAGCGGGGGGAGAGAGACCCAGTACTTC. Translation gives CASVSGGRETQYF.

The chain couples TRBV5-6 to TRBJ2-2, with a weak D call TRBD2 (5 bases). The germline gives CDR1 SGHDT, CDR2 YYEEEE. V was cut by 0 bases and J by 1 base, with 16 bases left in between. The CDR3 sequence is 18 residues long. In DNA, the CDR3 is TGTGCCAGCAGCTTGGTTCACGCTCCGGGGTTGAACACCGGGGAGCTGTTTTTT. Its protein product is CASSLVHAPGLNTGELFF.

Only a few counts were recorded for this clonotype. The chain links TRBV6-2 or TRBV6-3 to TRBJ2-2; 7 bases map to TRBD1. Trimming cost V 4 bases and J 1 base; bases outside gene matches: 9. The length of the CDR3 is 17 residues. Germline-derived CDR1 and CDR2 are MNHEY and SVGEGT. CDR3 region: CASSSPGTAVNTGELFF. CDR3 DNA sequence: TGTGCCAGCAGTTCACCCGGGACAGCGGTGAACACCGGGGAGCTGTTTTTT.

This rearrangement joins TRBV12-5 to TRBJ1-2; TRBD1 matches at 7 bases. The J segment lost 5 bases and the V segment lost 2 bases, leaving 23 bases of the junction unmatched. This CDR3 has 20 amino acids. Germline V gene sequence: CDR1 LGHNT, CDR2 FRNRAP. CDR3 amino acids: CASGLNSGLSSRGRSYGYTF. CDR3 nucleotides: TGTGCTAGTGGTTTGAATTCCGGCCTGTCGTCGAGGGGGCGAAGTTATGGCTACACCTTC.

The chain has TRBV20-1 and TRBJ2-3; TRBD2 aligns across 10 bases. The junction had 5 bases not matched to a gene; V was cut back by 3 bases and J by 2 bases. Germline lookup yields CDR1 DFQATT and CDR2 SNEGSKA (reference sequence). The length of the CDR3 is 15 residues. CDR3 sequence reads: CSASWLAGDTDTQYF. CDR3 coding DNA: TGCAGTGCTAGTTGGCTAGCGGGGGACACAGATACGCAGTATTTT.

This chain links TRBV29-1 with TRBJ1-1; TRBD1 matches 7 bases. This CDR3 is built from 12 residues. Unmatched junction bases numbered 6, after V lost 4 bases and J lost 7 bases. CDR1 is SQVTM and CDR2 is ANQGSEA in the germline V gene. CDR3 in DNA: TGCAGCGTTGGGGAGCAGGGGGGTGAAGCTTTCTTT. It encodes CSVGEQGGEAFF. Together with reference TRBV29-1 and TRBJ1-1, the CDR3 gives the full variable domain: SAVISQKPSRDICQRGTSLTIQCQVDSQVTMMFWYRQQPGQSLTLIATANQGSEATYESGFVIDKFPISRPNLTFSTLTVSNMSPEDSSIYLCSVGEQGGEAFFGQGTRLTVV.

This chain links TRBV28 with TRBJ1-6, with D possibly being TRBD1 (5 bases). Germline CDR1 MDHEN, CDR2 SYDVKM. The CDR3 contains 16 residues. The V end lost 5 bases, the J end lost 9 bases, and 20 bases lay between the germline ends. CDR3 in amino acids: CASSPHTSGFSSPLHF. The DNA for the CDR3 is TGTGCCAGCAGTCCCCACACGTCAGGGTTCAGTTCACCCCTCCACTTT.